These 21 T cell receptor beta chains originate from one sample sequenced in a study of blood T cell repertoires in COVID-19. Sequencing was performed with immunoSEQ multiplex PCR; in TCRdb, only in-frame clones are kept and a portion is missing. The sample contains 250,000 to 300,000 clones, approximately 90% of which appear only once. Sequenced material: PBMCs or T cells enriched from blood (not recorded which). These receptors came from a woman in her sixties or seventies in a cohort exposed to, infected with or recovered from COVID-19 (not recorded which).

This clone has a handful of counts. The chain joins TRBV27 to TRBJ1-1; TRBD1 agrees at 9 bases. Germline-derived CDR1 and CDR2 are MNHEY and SMNVEV (reference sequence). J was trimmed by 1 base and V by 3 bases; bases with no gene match: 9. The CDR3 sequence is 17 residues long. In DNA, the CDR3 is TGTGCCAGCAGTTTTTCAATTCCGGGACAGGGGAACACTGAAGCTTTCTTT. Its translation is CASSFSIPGQGNTEAFF.

The chain carries TRBV2 and TRBJ1-1; the D gene is possibly TRBD1 (5 bases). V lost 6 bases and J lost 0, with 14 bases in between. There are 15 residues in the CDR3. Per the germline V gene, CDR1 is SNHLY and CDR2 is FYNNEI. DNA of the CDR3: TGTGCCAGCAGCACAGGCATCAGGCTGAACACTGAAGCTTTCTTT. Its translation is CASSTGIRLNTEAFF.

V is TRBV19 and J is TRBJ1-5; perhaps TRBD1 as D (5 bases). The V end was cut by 6 bases, the J end by 0 bases, with 15 bases between. The CDR3 has 16 amino acids. The V gene's germline CDR1 is LNHDA and CDR2 SQIVND (reference sequence). This CDR3 reads CASRSDKLYSNQPQHF. The CDR3 coding sequence is TGTGCCAGTAGATCGGACAAATTATATAGCAATCAGCCCCAGCATTTT.

V gene TRBV27 combines with J gene TRBJ1-5, with D possibly being TRBD1 (6 bases). V gave up 3 bases and J gave up 3 bases, with 12 bases separating them. The germline gives CDR1 MNHEY, CDR2 SMNVEV (reference sequence). The CDR3 loop spans 15 amino acids. CDR3 sequence reads: CASSLTGRYNQPQHF. DNA of the CDR3: TGTGCCAGCAGTTTGACAGGCCGTTACAATCAGCCCCAGCATTTT.

As concerns this clone: The sample has other DNA sequences that encode this CDR3 too. V usage is TRBV30 and J usage is TRBJ2-7, with 10 bases lining up with TRBD1. CDR3 size: 14 residues. V gave up 2 bases and J gave up 4 bases; unmatched junction bases: 5. Germline assignment: CDR1 GTSNPN and CDR2 SVGIG (reference sequence). The CDR3 here is CAWSSDRGPYEQYF. The CDR3 DNA reads TGTGCCTGGAGTAGCGACAGGGGGCCTTACGAGCAGTACTTC.

In its sample, this clone was seen many times. The chain couples TRBV19 to TRBJ2-2, with 10 nucleotides matching TRBD1. J was trimmed by 8 bases and V by 5 bases; bases with no gene match: 2. The germline V gene encodes CDR1 LNHDA and CDR2 SQIVND (reference sequence). This CDR3 region has 13 residues. The CDR3 is CASSGTGAGELFF. The CDR3 nucleotides read TGTGCCAGTAGTGGGACAGGGGCGGGGGAGCTGTTTTTT.

The V and J genes are TRBV11-2 and TRBJ2-2; D remains unclear. V lost 5 bases and J 12 bases, leaving 16 bases between the germline ends. Germline V gives CDR1 SGHAT, CDR2 FQNNGV. The CDR3 runs to 13 residues. CDR3 sequence (DNA): TGTGCCAGCAGCCCTTCGGTCGGCGGTCAGCTGTTTTTT. Encoded protein: CASSPSVGGQLFF.

The chain recombines TRBV15 with TRBJ2-7; TRBD1 matches at 7 bases. Germline lookup yields CDR1 LNHNV and CDR2 YYDKDF (reference sequence). J was trimmed by 7 bases and V by 3 bases; bases with no gene match: 9. The CDR3 has 14 residues. CDR3 in DNA: TGTGCCACCAGCAGGACAGGGACCAGGGGAGAGCAGTACTTC. Translation gives CATSRTGTRGEQYF.

This clone was seen a single time. This sequence joins TRBV24-1 and TRBJ2-4, with 9 bases aligning to TRBD1. Germline CDR1 is KGHDR and CDR2 is SFDVKD. The ends lost 2 bases at V and 2 bases at J; junction bases unmatched: 6. There are 17 residues in the CDR3. The CDR3 loop is CATSDSPDRGTKNIQYF. CDR3 coding DNA: TGTGCCACCAGTGATTCCCCGGACAGGGGAACCAAAAACATTCAGTACTTC.

DNA of the CDR3: TGTGCCAGCAGCCCAACAGGGGACGGGCAGCCCCAGCATTTT. Amino acids: CASSPTGDGQPQHF. The V and J genes are TRBV7-6 and TRBJ1-5, with 7 bases matching TRBD1. Germline V gene data show CDR1 as SGHVS and CDR2 as FNYEAQ. The CDR3 extends over 14 amino acids. The V segment lost 5 bases and the J segment 7 bases; nucleotides outside the gene matches: 8.

The CDR3, as DNA: TGTGCCAGCAGCCCCTGGGGGGGCCTCGGGGAGCAGTTCTTC. Translated: CASSPWGGLGEQFF. The rearrangement uses TRBV7-2 and TRBJ2-1, with a weak D call TRBD2 (7 bases). There are 14 residues in the CDR3. Trimming cost V 5 bases and J 10 bases, with 18 bases left between them. Per germline, CDR1 SGHTA and CDR2 FQGNSA.

J is TRBJ2-1 and V is TRBV11-1, with 15 positions matching TRBD2. Trimming at V came to 5 bases and at J to 7 bases, leaving 6 bases not matched to a gene. The CDR3 is 16 amino acids. Germline V CDR1 and CDR2: SGHAT, FQDESV (reference sequence). This CDR3 is CASSPRTSGRGNEQFF. The CDR3 DNA follows: TGTGCCAGCAGCCCCCGGACTAGCGGGAGGGGGAATGAGCAGTTCTTC.

V and J are TRBV13 and TRBJ1-1, with D perhaps TRBD1 (5 bases). This CDR3 is built from 14 residues. CDR1 PRHDT and CDR2 FYEKMQ come from the germline V gene (reference sequence). The V and J ends lost 5 bases and 0 bases respectively, with 10 bases between them. The CDR3: CASSVLTVNTEAFF. CDR3 nucleotide sequence: TGTGCCAGCAGCGTCCTGACAGTGAACACTGAAGCTTTCTTT.

This rearrangement joins TRBV15 to TRBJ2-2; 7 bases are a match to TRBD1. Germline lookup yields CDR1 LNHNV and CDR2 YYDKDF (reference sequence). CDR3 length: 17 amino acids. With V trimmed by 0 bases and J by 5 bases, 9 bases remained unmatched. CDR3 region: CATSRDKGRGQTGELFF. CDR3 sequence (DNA): TGTGCCACCAGCAGAGATAAGGGTAGGGGGCAAACCGGGGAGCTGTTTTTT.

The chain couples TRBV28 to TRBJ1-2; 7 bases align to TRBD1. V was pared by 2 bases and J by 8 bases, with 5 bases of the junction left unmatched. This CDR3 has 13 residues. Germline V gives CDR1 MDHEN, CDR2 SYDVKM. CDR3 sequence: CASSLKPGGGYTF. DNA of the CDR3: TGTGCCAGCAGTTTAAAGCCAGGGGGGGGCTACACCTTC.

With regard to this clone: Other DNA variants within this sample encode the same CDR3. The chain couples TRBV18 to TRBJ2-7; 9 nucleotides align to TRBD1. CDR1 KGHSH and CDR2 LQKENI come from the germline V gene. The V segment lost 3 bases and the J segment 1 base; nucleotides outside the gene matches: 1. The CDR3 has 14 residues. This CDR3 is CASSPTGGSYEQYF. CDR3 bases: TGTGCCAGCTCACCGACAGGGGGGTCCTACGAGCAGTACTTC.

CDR3 DNA: TGTGCCAGCAGCCAAGATGGGGGGACAGGGGATGGCTACACCTTC. Protein: CASSQDGGTGDGYTF. The V call is TRBV3-1 (or the pseudogene TRBV3-2), the J call TRBJ1-2; 10 bases match TRBD1. V gave up 0 bases and J gave up 6 bases; unmatched junction bases: 4. This CDR3 is 15 amino acids long. CDR1 and CDR2 from the germline V gene are LGHDT and YNNKEL (reference sequence).

The rearrangement joins TRBV5-1 to TRBJ2-1; 8 bases are shared with TRBD2. The CDR3 runs to 15 residues. The V gene end was trimmed by 0 bases and the J gene end by 9 bases; junction bases not matched to a gene: 8. Germline-derived CDR1 and CDR2 are SGHRS and YFSETQ. CDR3 region: CASSLDGRERSEQFF. The CDR3 DNA sequence: TGCGCCAGCAGCTTGGACGGGAGGGAAAGGAGTGAGCAGTTCTTC.

The chain employs TRBV28 and TRBJ1-1; no clear D gene. Deletions cut 2 bases from V and 1 base from J, with 11 bases between. Germline loops: CDR1 MDHEN, CDR2 SYDVKM. The CDR3 has 15 residues. DNA of the CDR3: TGTGCCAGCAGTTTACCCACATCCACGAACACTGAAGCTTTCTTT. It encodes CASSLPTSTNTEAFF.

This clone came up a few times. Different DNA sequences within this sample yield the same CDR3. V gene TRBV5-1 combines with J gene TRBJ2-2, with D perhaps matching TRBD2 (5 bases). This CDR3 is built from 14 residues. V lost 4 bases and J lost 0, with 7 bases in between. Germline lookup yields CDR1 SGHRS and CDR2 YFSETQ. This CDR3 reads CASSRGSNTGELFF. CDR3 coding DNA: TGCGCCAGCAGCCGCGGGTCGAACACCGGGGAGCTGTTTTTT.

The chain joins TRBV7-9 to TRBJ1-2; weak D call: TRBD1 (6 bases). This CDR3 contains 15 residues. Germline CDR1 and CDR2: SEHNR and FQNEAQ (reference sequence). V lost 1 base to trimming and J lost 8 bases, with 17 bases between them. The CDR3 spells CASSLGSGEGEGYTF. The CDR3 nucleotides read TGTGCCAGCAGCTTAGGCTCAGGGGAAGGAGAAGGCTACACCTTC. Full variable domain (missing parts from reference TRBV7-9 and TRBJ1-2): DTGVSQNPRHKITKRGQNVTFRCDPISEHNRLYWYRQTLGQGPEFLTYFQNEAQLEKSRLLSDRFSAERPKGSFSTLEIQRTEQGDSAMYLCASSLGSGEGEGYTFGSGTRLTVV.